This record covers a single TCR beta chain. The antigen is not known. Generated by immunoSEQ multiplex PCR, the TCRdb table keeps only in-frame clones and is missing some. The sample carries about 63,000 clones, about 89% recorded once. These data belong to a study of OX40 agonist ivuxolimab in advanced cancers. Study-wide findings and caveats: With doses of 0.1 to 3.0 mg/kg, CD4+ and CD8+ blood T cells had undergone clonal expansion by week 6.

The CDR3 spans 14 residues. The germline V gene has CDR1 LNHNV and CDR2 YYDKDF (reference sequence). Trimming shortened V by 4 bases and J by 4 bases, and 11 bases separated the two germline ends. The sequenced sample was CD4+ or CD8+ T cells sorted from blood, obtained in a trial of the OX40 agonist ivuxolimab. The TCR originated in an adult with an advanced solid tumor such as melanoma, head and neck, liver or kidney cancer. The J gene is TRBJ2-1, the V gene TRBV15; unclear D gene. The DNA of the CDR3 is TGTGCCACCAGCACTAAGCCTTCTTACAATGAGCAGTTCTTC. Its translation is CATSTKPSYNEQFF.